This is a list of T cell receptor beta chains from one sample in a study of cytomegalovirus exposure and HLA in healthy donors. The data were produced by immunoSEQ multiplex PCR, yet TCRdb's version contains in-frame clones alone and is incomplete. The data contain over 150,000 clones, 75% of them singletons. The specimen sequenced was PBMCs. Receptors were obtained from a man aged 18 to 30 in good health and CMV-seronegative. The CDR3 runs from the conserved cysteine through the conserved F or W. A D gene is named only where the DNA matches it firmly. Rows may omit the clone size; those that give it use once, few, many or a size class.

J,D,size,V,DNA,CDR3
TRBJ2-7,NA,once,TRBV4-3,TGCGCCAGCAGCCAAGGGACTATTTCCTACGAGCAGTACTTC,CASSQGTISYEQYF
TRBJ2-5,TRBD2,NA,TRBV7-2,TGTGCCAGCAGCCCTAGCGGGCAACAAGAGACCCAGTACTTC,CASSPSGQQETQYF
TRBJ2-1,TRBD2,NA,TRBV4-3,TGCGCCAGCAGTGGGGGGGGTAGGTACAATGAGCAGTTCTTC,CASSGGGRYNEQFF
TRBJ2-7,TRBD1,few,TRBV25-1,TGTGCCAGCAGTGAATCCCGGACAGGGGGCGGCGAGCAGTACTTC,CASSESRTGGGEQYF
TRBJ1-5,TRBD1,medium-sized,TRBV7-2,TGTGCCAGCAGCTTGACAGGGCCGGCGGATCAGCCCCAGCATTTT,CASSLTGPADQPQHF
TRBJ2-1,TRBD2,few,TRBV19,TGTGCCAGTAGTATGGCCAGCGGGAGTGTTACCAGCAATGAGCAGTTCTTC,CASSMASGSVTSNEQFF
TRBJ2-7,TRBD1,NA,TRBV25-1,TGTGCCAGCAGTGGGGGGACAGGTCACTACGGGCAGTACTTC,CASSGGTGHYGQYF
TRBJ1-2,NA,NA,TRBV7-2,TGTGCCAGCAGCTCTACCCCAGGGTACTATGGCTACACCTTC,CASSSTPGYYGYTF
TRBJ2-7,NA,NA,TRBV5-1,TGCGCCAGCAGCTTGGCGGGCCGACTAGGCGAGTACTTC,CASSLAGRLGEYF
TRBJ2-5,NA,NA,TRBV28,TGTGCCAGCAGCCCCAGTGCCTTCCCAGCCCAGTACTTC,CASSPSAFPAQYF
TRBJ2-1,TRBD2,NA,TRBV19,TGTGCTTGCCGGCGGGAGGGCCTTCATGAGCAGTTCTTC,CACRREGLHEQFF
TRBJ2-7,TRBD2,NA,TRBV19,TGTGCCAGTAGTATCGGGGGGACTGGCGAGCAGTACTTC,CASSIGGTGEQYF
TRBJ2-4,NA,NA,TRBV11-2,TGTGCCAGCAGCTTAGAGGGCAAGGTAGGACTCGGGAAGTACTTC,CASSLEGKVGLGKYF
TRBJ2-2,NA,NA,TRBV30,TGTGCCTGGGCCCCAGTGTCCGGGGAGCTGTTTTTT,CAWAPVSGELFF
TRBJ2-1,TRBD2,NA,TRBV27,TGTGCCAGCAACCCGGGACTAGCGGGAGTAGGCTACAATGAGCAGTTCTTC,CASNPGLAGVGYNEQFF
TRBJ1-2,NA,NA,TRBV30,TGTGCCTGGAGTGTACGGGGCTATGGCTACACCTTC,CAWSVRGYGYTF
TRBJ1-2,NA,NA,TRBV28,TGTGCCAGCAGTCTGAGGGGGTCCTATGGCTACACCTTC,CASSLRGSYGYTF
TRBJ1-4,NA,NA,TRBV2,TGTGCCAGCACCCAGGGAGGGGCTAGGCCTAATGAAAAACTGTTTTTT,CASTQGGARPNEKLFF
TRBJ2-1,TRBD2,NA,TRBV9,TGTGCCAGCAGCGTAGCGGCGGGAGGTTCCTACAATGAGCAGTTCTTC,CASSVAAGGSYNEQFF
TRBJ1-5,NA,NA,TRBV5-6,TGTGCCAGCAGCCCAGACCGGAGTCAGTCCCAGCATTTT,CASSPDRSQSQHF
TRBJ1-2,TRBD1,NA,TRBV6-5,TGTGCCAGCAGCCGGACAGGGGGCGGCTACACCTTC,CASSRTGGGYTF
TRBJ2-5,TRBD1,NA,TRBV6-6,TGTGCCAGCAGTCAACGACAGGGGGGGCAAGAGACCCAGTACTTC,CASSQRQGGQETQYF
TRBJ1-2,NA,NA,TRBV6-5,TGTGCCAGCAGTTACTCAGAGGGAGAGAGAGGCTACACCTTC,CASSYSEGERGYTF
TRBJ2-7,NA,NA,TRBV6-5,TGTGCCAGCAGTTACTCGGGCGGGATCTACGAGCAGTACTTC,CASSYSGGIYEQYF
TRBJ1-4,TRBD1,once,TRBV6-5,TGTGCCAGCAGACGCCGGGACAGCACTAATGAAAAACTGTTTTTT,CASRRRDSTNEKLFF
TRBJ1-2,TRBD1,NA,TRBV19,TGTGCCAGTAGTACCCCCCGGACAGGGGTAGGGTATGGCTACACCTTC,CASSTPRTGVGYGYTF
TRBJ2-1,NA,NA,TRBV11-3,TGTGCCAGCAGCTTAGTCGGTAGCGGAATGGGGTCCTACAATGAGCAGTTCTTC,CASSLVGSGMGSYNEQFF
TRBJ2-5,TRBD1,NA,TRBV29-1,TGCAGCGTTGAATTGGACAGGGGAGAGACCCAGTACTTC,CSVELDRGETQYF
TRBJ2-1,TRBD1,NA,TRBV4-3,TGCGCCAGCAGCTCCTCCCCGGGACAGGGCGGTAATGAGCAGTTCTTC,CASSSSPGQGGNEQFF
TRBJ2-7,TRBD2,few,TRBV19,TGTGCCAGTCGCCTCTTGCCGGGAGGAGAGTACGAGCAGTACTTC,CASRLLPGGEYEQYF
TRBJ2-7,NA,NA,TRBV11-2,TGTGCCAGCAGCACGCGGGCTGAAACCTACGAGCAGTACTTC,CASSTRAETYEQYF
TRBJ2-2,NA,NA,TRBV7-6,TGTGCCAGCAGCGCCTACTACGGGGAGCTGTTTTTT,CASSAYYGELFF
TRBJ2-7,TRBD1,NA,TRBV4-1,TGCGCCAGCAGCCAAGTGGGCAGGGGGTACGAGCAGTACTTC,CASSQVGRGYEQYF
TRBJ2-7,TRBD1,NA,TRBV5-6,TGTGCCAGCAGCCTACCACAGGGGAACGAGCAGTACTTC,CASSLPQGNEQYF
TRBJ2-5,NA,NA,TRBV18,TGTGCCAGCTCCACGGCCCCCGGGTCGGGGCAAGAGACCCAGTACTTC,CASSTAPGSGQETQYF
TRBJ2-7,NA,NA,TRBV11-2,TGTGCCAGCAAGTCGGCGGTTGGCCTCTACGAGCAGTACTTC,CASKSAVGLYEQYF
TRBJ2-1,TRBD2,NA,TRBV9,TGTGCCAGCAGCGTGGGGACTATCGAGAATGAGCAGTTCTTC,CASSVGTIENEQFF
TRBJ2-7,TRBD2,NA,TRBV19,TGTGCCAGTAGTAAAACGACTAGCGTTAGCTCCTACGAGCAGTACTTC,CASSKTTSVSSYEQYF
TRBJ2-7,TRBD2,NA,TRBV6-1,TGTGCCAGCAGTGAGGAAAGCGGGAGCTCCTACGAGCAGTACTTC,CASSEESGSSYEQYF
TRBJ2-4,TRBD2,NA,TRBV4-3,TGCGCCAGCAGCCAAGGGGCTGGGGGGGGCAAAAACATTCAGTACTTC,CASSQGAGGGKNIQYF
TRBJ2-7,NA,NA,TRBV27,TGTGCCAGCCAGGGATTTTCCTACGAGCAGTACTTC,CASQGFSYEQYF
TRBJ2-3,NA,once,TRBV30,TGTGCCTGGAGGTCCAGCGGCGGCACAGATACGCAGTATTTT,CAWRSSGGTDTQYF
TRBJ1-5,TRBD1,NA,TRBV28,TGTGCCAGCAGGGACACGACAGGGAGCTTCAGCAATCAGCCCCAGCATTTT,CASRDTTGSFSNQPQHF
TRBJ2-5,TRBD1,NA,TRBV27,TGTGCCAGCATCGATCGACAGGGCCCCCAAGAGACCCAGTACTTC,CASIDRQGPQETQYF
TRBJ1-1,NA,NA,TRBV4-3,TGCGCCAGCAGCCACGGGGGGAACACTGAAGCTTTCTTT,CASSHGGNTEAFF
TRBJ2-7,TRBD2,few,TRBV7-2,TGTGCCAGCAGCGCGTGGCTAGCGGGCGAGCAGTACTTC,CASSAWLAGEQYF
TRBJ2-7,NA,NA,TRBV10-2,TGCGCCAGCAGCCGCTCCTACGAGCAGTACTTC,CASSRSYEQYF
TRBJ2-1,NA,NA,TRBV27,TGTGCCAGCAGTACCTACTCGGGTAGGCGGTTCTTC,CASSTYSGRRFF
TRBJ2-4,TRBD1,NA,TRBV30,TGTGCCTGGGCGAAACAGGGGGGATCGGACATTCAGTACTTC,CAWAKQGGSDIQYF
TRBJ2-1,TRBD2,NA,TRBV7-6,TGTGCCAGCAGCTTAGGATCGGGACTACTCAACAATGAGCAGTTCTTC,CASSLGSGLLNNEQFF
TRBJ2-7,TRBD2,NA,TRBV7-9,TGTTCCAGCAGCTTAGTGCGGGGGAGCTCCTACGAGCAGTACTTC,CSSSLVRGSSYEQYF
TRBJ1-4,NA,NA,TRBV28,TGTGCCAGCAGTTTATGGGAGGGGAGGGACACAACTAATGAAAAACTGTTTTTT,CASSLWEGRDTTNEKLFF
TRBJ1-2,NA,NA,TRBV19,TGTGCCAGTAGTACCCTGCTAGGAAACTATGGCTACACCTTC,CASSTLLGNYGYTF
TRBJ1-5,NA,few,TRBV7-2,TGTGCCAGCAGCCTGGGGGGGCAGGGGTTGGGTAGCAATCAGCCCCAGCATTTT,CASSLGGQGLGSNQPQHF
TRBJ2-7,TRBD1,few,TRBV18,TGTGCCAGCTCGACGGGACAGTCCTACGAGCAGTACTTC,CASSTGQSYEQYF